The clone carrying this TCR beta chain was observed a few times. Its antigen is currently unknown. Single cDNA molecules in the library carried unique molecular identifiers attached during preparation. A single record per CDR3 protein comes from TCRdb applying MiXCR to the RACE reads. Here the sample spans 300,000 to 350,000 distinct CDR3 sequences, about 7% being singletons. Time point meaning: patch test 1, 2 weeks after DPC sensitization. Regarding treatment: therapeutic diphenylcyclopropenone sensitization with weekly scalp DPC. Someone pulled total RNA out of unfractionated whole blood. This sample was taken from a study of human T cells and chemical hapten exposure. Study results and limitations: Expanded TCRs formed significantly more large CDR3 similarity clusters than controls. TCRs at high frequency, those above 1 in 1000, did not change with DPC sensitization.

The CDR3 length is 18 residues. CDR1 is SGHAT and CDR2 is FQNNGV in the germline V gene. The V gene end was trimmed by 5 bases and the J gene end by 0 bases; junction bases not matched to a gene: 9. Sequences were derived from whole blood, sampled in connection with sensitization to the hapten diphenylcyclopropenone (DPC). The receptor was isolated from a woman aged 18-30 years with alopecia areata. Some clones in this sample may be carry-over from other donors' samples. The chain carries TRBV11-2 and TRBJ2-6; 8 bases align to TRBD1. In DNA, the CDR3 is TGTGCCAGCAGCGAAGGACAGGGAACGAGCTCTGGGGCCAACGTCCTGACTTTC. This gives the protein CASSEGQGTSSGANVLTF.